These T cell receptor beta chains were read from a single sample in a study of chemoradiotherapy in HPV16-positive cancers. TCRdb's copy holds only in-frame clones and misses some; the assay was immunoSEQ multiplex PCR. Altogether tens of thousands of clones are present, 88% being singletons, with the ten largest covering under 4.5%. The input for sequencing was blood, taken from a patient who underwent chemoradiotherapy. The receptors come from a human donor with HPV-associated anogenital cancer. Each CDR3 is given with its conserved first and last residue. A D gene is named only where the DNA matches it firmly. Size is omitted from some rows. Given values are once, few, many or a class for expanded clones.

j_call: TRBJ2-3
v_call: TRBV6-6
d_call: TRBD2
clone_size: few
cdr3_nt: TGTGCCAGCAGTTACTTGCGGGAGGATCCAGATACGCAGTATTTT
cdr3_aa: CASSYLREDPDTQYF

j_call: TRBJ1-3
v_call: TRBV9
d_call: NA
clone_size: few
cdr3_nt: TGTGCCAGCAGCGTAGGGCAGTTCTCTGGAAACACCATATATTTT
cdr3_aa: CASSVGQFSGNTIYF

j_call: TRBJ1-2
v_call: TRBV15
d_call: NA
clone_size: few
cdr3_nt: TGTGCCACCAGCAGAGATCTGGGGACCGCAGACTATGGCTACACCTTC
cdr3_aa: CATSRDLGTADYGYTF

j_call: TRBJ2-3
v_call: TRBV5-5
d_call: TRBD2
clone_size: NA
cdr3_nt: TGTGCCAGCAGCTTGAGCGGGAGCAGAACAGATACGCAGTATTTT
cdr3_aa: CASSLSGSRTDTQYF

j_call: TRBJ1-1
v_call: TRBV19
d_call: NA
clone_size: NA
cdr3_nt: TGTGCCAGTAAAGACAGAGAAATGAACACTGAAGCTTTCTTT
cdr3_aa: CASKDREMNTEAFF

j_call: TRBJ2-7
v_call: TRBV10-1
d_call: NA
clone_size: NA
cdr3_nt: TGCGCCAGCAGTGAGTCTGGCGTCCACGAGCAGTACTTC
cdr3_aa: CASSESGVHEQYF

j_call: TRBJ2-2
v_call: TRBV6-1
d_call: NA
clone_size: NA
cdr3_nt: TGTGCCAGCAGTGCGGTTGGGTCGATGTTCGCGAACACCGGGGAGCTGTTTTTT
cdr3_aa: CASSAVGSMFANTGELFF

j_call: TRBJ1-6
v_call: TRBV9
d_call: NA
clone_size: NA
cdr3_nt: TGTGCCAGCAGCACATTCGGGATGAATAATTCACCCCTCCACTTT
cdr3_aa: CASSTFGMNNSPLHF

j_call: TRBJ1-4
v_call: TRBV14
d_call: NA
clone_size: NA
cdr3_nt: TGTGCCAGCAGCCAAAATTTAGCACGGGGGGCAGTGCGGGAAAAACTGTTTTTT
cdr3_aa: CASSQNLARGAVREKLFF

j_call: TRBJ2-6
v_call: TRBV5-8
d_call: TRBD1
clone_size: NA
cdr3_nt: TGTGCCAGCAGCTCCGGGACAGTCTCTGGGGCCAACGTCCTGACTTTC
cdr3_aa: CASSSGTVSGANVLTF

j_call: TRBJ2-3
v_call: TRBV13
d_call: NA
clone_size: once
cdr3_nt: TGTGCCAGCAGCTTAGACCCTGACGGAGTGGGCACAGATACGCAGTATTTT
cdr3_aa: CASSLDPDGVGTDTQYF

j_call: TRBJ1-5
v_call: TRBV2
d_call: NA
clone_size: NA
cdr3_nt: TGTGCCAGCAGTGACCTCGGGACCTATATTCATCAGCCCCAGCATTTT
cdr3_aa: CASSDLGTYIHQPQHF

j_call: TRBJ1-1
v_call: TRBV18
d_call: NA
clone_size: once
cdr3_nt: TGTGCCAGCTCACCACGAGCCACCATTACTGAAGCTTTCTTT
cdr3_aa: CASSPRATITEAFF

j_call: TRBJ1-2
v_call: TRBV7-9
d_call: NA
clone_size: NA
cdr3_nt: TGTGCCAGCAGCTTGAAAGGGGCCGTCACTAACTATGGCTACACCTTC
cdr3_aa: CASSLKGAVTNYGYTF

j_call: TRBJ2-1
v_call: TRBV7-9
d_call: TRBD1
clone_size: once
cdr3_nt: TGTGCCAGCAGCCCAGCAGGGGGCCGGTTCTCCTCTGAGCAGTTCTTC
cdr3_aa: CASSPAGGRFSSEQFF

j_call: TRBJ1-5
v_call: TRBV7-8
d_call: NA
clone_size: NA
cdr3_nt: TGTGCCAGCAGCTTCGGCAATCAGCCCCAGCATTTT
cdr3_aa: CASSFGNQPQHF

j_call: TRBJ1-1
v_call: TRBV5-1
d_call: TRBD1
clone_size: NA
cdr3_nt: TGCGCCAGCGGACAGGGGACCGAAAAGACTGAAGCTTTCTTT
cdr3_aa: CASGQGTEKTEAFF

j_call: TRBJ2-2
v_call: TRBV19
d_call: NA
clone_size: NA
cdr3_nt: TGTGCCAGTACTTTAACAGGGAACACCGGGGAGCTGTTTTTT
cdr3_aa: CASTLTGNTGELFF

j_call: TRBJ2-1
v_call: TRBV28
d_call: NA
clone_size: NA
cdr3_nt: TGTGCCAGCAGTTTTCGCCAAACCCCAGATGAGCAGTTCTTC
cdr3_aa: CASSFRQTPDEQFF

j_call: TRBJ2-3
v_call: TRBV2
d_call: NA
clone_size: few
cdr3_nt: TGTGCCAGCAACGATGTAGGCACAGATACGCAGTATTTT
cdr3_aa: CASNDVGTDTQYF

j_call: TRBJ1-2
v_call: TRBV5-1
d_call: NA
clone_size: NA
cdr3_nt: TGCGCCAGCAGCTTGGCTCAGGCTTACTCCTATGGCTACACCTTC
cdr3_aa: CASSLAQAYSYGYTF

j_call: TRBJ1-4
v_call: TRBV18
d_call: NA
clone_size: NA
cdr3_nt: TGTGCCAGCTCACCGCAAAGGGTTAATGAAAAACTGTTTTTT
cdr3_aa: CASSPQRVNEKLFF

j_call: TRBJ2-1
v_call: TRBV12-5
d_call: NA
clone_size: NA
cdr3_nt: TGTGCTAGTGGATCGACAAGTAAGGAGCAGTTCTTC
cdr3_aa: CASGSTSKEQFF

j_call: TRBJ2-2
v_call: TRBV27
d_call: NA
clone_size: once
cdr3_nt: TGTGCCAGCAGCCCACGCCACGGGGAGCTGTTTTTT
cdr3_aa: CASSPRHGELFF

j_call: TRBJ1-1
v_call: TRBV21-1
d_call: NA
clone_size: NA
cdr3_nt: TGTGCCAGCAGCAAGACGGAGACAGGGGGCGGGAACACTGAAGCTTTCTTT
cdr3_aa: CASSKTETGGGNTEAFF

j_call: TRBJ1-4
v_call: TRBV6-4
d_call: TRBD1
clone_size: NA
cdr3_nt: TGTGCCAGCAGTGGCGGGACAGAGCTTAATACTGCAACTAATGAAAAACTGTTTTTT
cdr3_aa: CASSGGTELNTATNEKLFF

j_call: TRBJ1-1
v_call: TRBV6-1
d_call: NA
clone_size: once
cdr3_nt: TGTGCCAGCAGTGAACCAGGGGCGCGGACTGAAGCTTTCTTT
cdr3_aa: CASSEPGARTEAFF

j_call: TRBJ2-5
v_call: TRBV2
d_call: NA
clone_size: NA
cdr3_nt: TGTGCCAGTACCTCCCCGGGACAAATCCAAGAGACCCAGTACTTC
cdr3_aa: CASTSPGQIQETQYF

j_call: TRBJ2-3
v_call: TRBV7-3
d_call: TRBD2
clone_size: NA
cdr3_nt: TGTGCCAGCAGCTTAACTAGCGGGGAGACAGATACGCAGTATTTT
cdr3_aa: CASSLTSGETDTQYF

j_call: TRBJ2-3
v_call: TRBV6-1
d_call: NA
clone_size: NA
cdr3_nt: TGTGCCAGCACCCCCACAGCGTCAGTAACAGATACGCAGTATTTT
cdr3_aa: CASTPTASVTDTQYF

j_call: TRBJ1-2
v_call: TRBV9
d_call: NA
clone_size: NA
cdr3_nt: TGTGCCAGCAGCGTAGGTAGCTATGGCTACACCTTC
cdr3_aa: CASSVGSYGYTF

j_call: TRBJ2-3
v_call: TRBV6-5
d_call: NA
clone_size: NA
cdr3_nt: TGTGCCAGCAGGAGACAGGGCCGGGGGGATACGCAGTATTTT
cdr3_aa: CASRRQGRGDTQYF

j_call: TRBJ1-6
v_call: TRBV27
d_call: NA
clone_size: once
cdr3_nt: TGTGCCACGGGACTTTATAATTCACCCCTCCACTTT
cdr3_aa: CATGLYNSPLHF

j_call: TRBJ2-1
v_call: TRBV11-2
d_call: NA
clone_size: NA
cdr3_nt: TGTGCCAGCAGCTTAGGGGACAACTACAATGAGCAGTTCTTC
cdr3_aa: CASSLGDNYNEQFF

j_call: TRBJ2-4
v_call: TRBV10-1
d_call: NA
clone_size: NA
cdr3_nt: TGCGCCAGCAGTGAGTCTCGTTTCGGGGTAGGGGACATTCAGTACTTC
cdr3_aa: CASSESRFGVGDIQYF

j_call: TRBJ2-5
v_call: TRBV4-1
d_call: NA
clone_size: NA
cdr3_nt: TGCGCCAGCAGCCAAGATTTTGAGACCCAGTACTTC
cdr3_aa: CASSQDFETQYF

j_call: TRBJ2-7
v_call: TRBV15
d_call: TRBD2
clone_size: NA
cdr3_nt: TGTGCCACCAGCGCCGGGAGGGGCTACCACGAGCAGTACTTC
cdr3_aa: CATSAGRGYHEQYF

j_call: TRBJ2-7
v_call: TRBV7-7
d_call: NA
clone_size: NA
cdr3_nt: TGTGCTAGCAGCTTTAGGACAGACTCCTACGAGCAGTACTTC
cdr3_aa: CASSFRTDSYEQYF

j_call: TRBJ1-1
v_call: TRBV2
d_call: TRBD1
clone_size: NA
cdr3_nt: TGTGCCAGCAGTGATATGCGTCTTACAGGGGGGGCCACTGAAGCTTTCTTT
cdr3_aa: CASSDMRLTGGATEAFF

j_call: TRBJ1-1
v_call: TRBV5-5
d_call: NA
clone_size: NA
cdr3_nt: TGTGCCAGCAGCTTCGGGGTCAAGAACACTGAAGCTTTCTTT
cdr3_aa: CASSFGVKNTEAFF

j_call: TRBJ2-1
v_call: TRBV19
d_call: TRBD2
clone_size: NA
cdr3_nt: TGTGCCAGTACCCTGGGGACTAGCGGATACTACAATGAGCAGTTCTTC
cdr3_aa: CASTLGTSGYYNEQFF

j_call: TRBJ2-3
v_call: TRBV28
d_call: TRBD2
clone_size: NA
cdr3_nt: TGTGTCAGCAGTTTGGGCGGGAGTACAGATACGCAGTATTTT
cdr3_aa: CVSSLGGSTDTQYF

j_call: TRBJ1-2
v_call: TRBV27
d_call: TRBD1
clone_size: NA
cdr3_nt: TGTGCCAGCAGAAAGACAGGGGAAGGGAAATTTGGCTACACCTTC
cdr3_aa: CASRKTGEGKFGYTF

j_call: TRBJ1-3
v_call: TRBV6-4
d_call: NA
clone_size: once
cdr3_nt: TGTGCCAGCAGTGATCCTCGGAACTCTGGAAACACCATATATTTT
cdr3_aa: CASSDPRNSGNTIYF

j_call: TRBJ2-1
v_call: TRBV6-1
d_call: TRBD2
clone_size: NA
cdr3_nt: TGTGCCAGCATGGGACTAGCGGGAGCCGAGCAGTTCTTC
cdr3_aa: CASMGLAGAEQFF

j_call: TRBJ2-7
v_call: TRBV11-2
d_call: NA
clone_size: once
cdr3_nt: TGTGCCAGCAGCTCCCGACCGATTGTCTACGAGCAGTACTTC
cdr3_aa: CASSSRPIVYEQYF

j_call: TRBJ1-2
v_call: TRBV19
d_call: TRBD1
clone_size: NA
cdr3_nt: TGTGCCAGTAGTATGGACAGGGACTATGGCTACACCTTC
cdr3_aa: CASSMDRDYGYTF

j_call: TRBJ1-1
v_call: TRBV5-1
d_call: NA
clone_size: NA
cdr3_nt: TGCGCCAGCAGCTTGGAGGACAGTACCTACACTGAAGCTTTCTTT
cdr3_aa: CASSLEDSTYTEAFF

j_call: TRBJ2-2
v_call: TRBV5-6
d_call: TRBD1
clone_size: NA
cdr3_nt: TGTGCCAGCAGCCCCGACAGGGGATCTTCCGCCGGGGAGCTGTTTTTT
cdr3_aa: CASSPDRGSSAGELFF

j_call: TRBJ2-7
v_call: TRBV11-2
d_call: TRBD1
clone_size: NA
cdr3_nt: TGTGCCAGCAGCCTAGCGCCGACGGGACAGGGGGCTCGGGAGCAGTACTTC
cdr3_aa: CASSLAPTGQGAREQYF

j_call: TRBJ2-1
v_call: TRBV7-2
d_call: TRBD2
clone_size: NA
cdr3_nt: TGTGCCAGCAGCTCCTACTGGCGGGGGGGTTTAAATGAGCAGTTCTTC
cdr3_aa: CASSSYWRGGLNEQFF

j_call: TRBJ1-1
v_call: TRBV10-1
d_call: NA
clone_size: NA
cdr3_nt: TGCGCCAGCAGCCCGGGACCGAGTGAAGCTTTCTTT
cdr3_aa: CASSPGPSEAFF

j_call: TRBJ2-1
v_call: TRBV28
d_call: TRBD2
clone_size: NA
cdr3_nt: TGTGCCAGCAGTTACCTAGCGGGAGCGAGGGTGGATGGCAATGAGCAGTTCTTC
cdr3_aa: CASSYLAGARVDGNEQFF

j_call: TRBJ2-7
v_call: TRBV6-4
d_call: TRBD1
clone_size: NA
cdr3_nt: TGTGCCAGCAGTGAGCCCCGCCAGGGGGTGATAACCTACGAGCAGTACTTC
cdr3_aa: CASSEPRQGVITYEQYF

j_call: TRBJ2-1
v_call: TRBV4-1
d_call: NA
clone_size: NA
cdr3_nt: TGCGCCAGCAGCCAAGGAGGAGGCAGCCGCAAATACAATGAGCAGTTCTTC
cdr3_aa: CASSQGGGSRKYNEQFF